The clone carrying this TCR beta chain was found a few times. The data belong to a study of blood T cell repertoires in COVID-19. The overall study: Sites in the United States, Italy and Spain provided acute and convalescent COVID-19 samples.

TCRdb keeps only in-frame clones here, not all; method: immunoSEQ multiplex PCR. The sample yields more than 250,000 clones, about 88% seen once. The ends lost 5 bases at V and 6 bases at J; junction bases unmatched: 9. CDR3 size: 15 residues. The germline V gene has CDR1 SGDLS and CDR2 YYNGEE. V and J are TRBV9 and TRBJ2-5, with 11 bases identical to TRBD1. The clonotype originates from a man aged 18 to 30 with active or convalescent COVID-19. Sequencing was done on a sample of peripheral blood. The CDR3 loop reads CASREGTGGDQTQYF. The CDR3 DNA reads TGTGCCAGCAGAGAGGGGACAGGGGGAGACCAGACCCAGTACTTC.